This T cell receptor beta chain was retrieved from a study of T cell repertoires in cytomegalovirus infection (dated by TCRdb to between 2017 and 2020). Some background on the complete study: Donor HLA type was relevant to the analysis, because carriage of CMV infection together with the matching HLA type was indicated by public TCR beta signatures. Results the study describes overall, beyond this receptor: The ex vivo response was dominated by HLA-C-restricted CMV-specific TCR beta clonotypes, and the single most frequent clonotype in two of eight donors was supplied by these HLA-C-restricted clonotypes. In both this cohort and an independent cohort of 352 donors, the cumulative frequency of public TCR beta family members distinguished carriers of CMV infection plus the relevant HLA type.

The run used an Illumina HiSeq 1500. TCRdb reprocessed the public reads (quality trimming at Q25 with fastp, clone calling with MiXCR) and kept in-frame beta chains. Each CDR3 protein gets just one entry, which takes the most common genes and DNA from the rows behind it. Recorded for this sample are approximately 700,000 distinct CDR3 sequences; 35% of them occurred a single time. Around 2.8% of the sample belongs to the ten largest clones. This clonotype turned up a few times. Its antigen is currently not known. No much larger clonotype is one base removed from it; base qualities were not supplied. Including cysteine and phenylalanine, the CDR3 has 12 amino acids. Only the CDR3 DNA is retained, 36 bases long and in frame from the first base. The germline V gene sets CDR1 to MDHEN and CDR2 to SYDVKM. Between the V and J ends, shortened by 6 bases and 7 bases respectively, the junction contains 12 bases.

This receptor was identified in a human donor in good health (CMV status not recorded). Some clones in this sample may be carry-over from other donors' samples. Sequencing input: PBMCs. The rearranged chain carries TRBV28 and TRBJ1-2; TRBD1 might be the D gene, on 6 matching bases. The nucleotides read TGTGCCAGCAGGGACCGGGACACTGGCTACACCTTC. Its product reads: CASRDRDTGYTF.